The TCR beta chain under discussion was sequenced for a study of cytomegalovirus exposure and HLA in healthy donors. V was shortened by 4 bases and J by 0 bases, with 11 bases between the two germline ends. CDR1 and CDR2 from the germline V gene are SGHNT and YYREEE (reference sequence). The CDR3 contains 15 residues. Repertoires were generated with immunoSEQ multiplex PCR, while TCRdb's copy carries only in-frame clones and drops some. The sample yields about 140,000 clones, 88% seen once. This clone was recorded a few times. While the first cohort had 600 to 750 subjects, the donors belonged to the separate validation cohort of fewer than 150 subjects.

This TCR was sampled from a woman younger than 35 in good health and CMV-seropositive. The specimen sequenced was PBMCs. The chain is built from TRBV5-4 and TRBJ1-3; D is possibly TRBD1 (5 bases). CDR3 nucleotides: TGTGCCAGCAGCGCGACCGGGGGCTCTGGAAACACCATATATTTT. It yields the protein CASSATGGSGNTIYF.